This T cell receptor (beta chain) was recorded in a study of T cell responses to AZD1222 COVID-19 vaccine. General study findings and limits: Increased Spike-specific TCR breadth and depth were observed after two AZD1222 doses.

Analysis merged second doses at about 4 or about 12 weeks. Clones were read by immunoSEQ multiplex PCR, and TCRdb kept only the in-frame ones, dropping some. The sample yields 100,000 to 150,000 clones, about 93% seen once. As to this clone: Its matching antigen is unknown.

The starting material was peripheral blood, obtained 28 days after the second AZD1222 dose. This TCR was recovered from an adult who received the AZD1222 COVID-19 vaccine.

CDR3 region: CASSSFQRNQPQHF. The DNA of the CDR3 is TGTGCCAGCAGCTCGTTCCAGCGCAATCAGCCCCAGCATTTT. The rearrangement links TRBV5-6 to TRBJ1-5, with no clear D. V lost 3 bases and J lost 2, with 9 bases in between. CDR3 length: 14 residues. Germline values: CDR1 SGHDT, CDR2 YYEEEE.